This T cell receptor (beta chain) was sequenced for a study of blood T cell repertoires in COVID-19. As handled by the study authors: Counts of nucleated cells, estimated from reference gene primer amplification, were obtained. This table comes from immunoSEQ multiplex PCR, and its TCRdb copy is limited to in-frame clones, with some not included. Clone size and the V and J calls come from that table; the DNA yielded D and trimming. The sample yields under 35,000 clones, roughly 88% seen once. Germline V gene data show CDR1 as SGHRS and CDR2 as YFSETQ. The CDR3 has 14 amino acids. The germline V and J ends were trimmed by 0 bases and 8 bases, with 14 bases remaining between them. This clone has just one count.

The sequence derives from a human donor in a cohort sampled during active COVID-19. This rearrangement joins TRBV5-1 to TRBJ1-1; D may be TRBD1 (6 bases). The material sequenced was peripheral blood. The CDR3 sequence: CASSLGQAYREAFF. The CDR3 region has the DNA TGCGCCAGCAGCTTGGGACAGGCCTACCGCGAAGCTTTCTTT. The entire variable domain, with the rest obtained from reference TRBV5-1 and TRBJ1-1, is as follows: KAGVTQTPRYLIKTRGQQVTLSCSPISGHRSVSWYQQTPGQGLQFLFEYFSETQRNKGNFPGRFSGRQFSNSRSEMNVSTLELGDSALYLCASSLGQAYREAFFGQGTRLTVV.